Listed below are T cell receptor beta chains from one sample, sequenced in a study of CD8+ T cells in alopecia areata. Clones were sequenced by immunoSEQ multiplex PCR, and TCRdb holds only the in-frame ones, with some missing. The table includes approximately 200,000 clones, about three fifths detected once. The sequenced sample was CD4+ T cells sorted from blood, obtained at week 4, from a patient treated with tofacitinib. The receptors come from a human donor with alopecia areata. The CDR3 runs from the conserved cysteine through the conserved F or W. The D gene is left open where the match is weak. Only some rows state a clone size, as once, few, many or a class for expanded clones.

clone_size j_call d_call v_call cdr3_nt cdr3_aa
NA TRBJ1-6 NA TRBV29-1 TGCAGCGTTGGAGACGGAAAAGGTTTACCCCTCCACTTT CSVGDGKGLPLHF
NA TRBJ1-2 NA TRBV5-4 TGTGCCAGCAGCGTGGTGGGGACGGACGGCTATGGCTACACCTTC CASSVVGTDGYGYTF
NA TRBJ1-1 NA TRBV4-2 TGTGCCAGCAGCCAAATAGGGGGCACTGAAGCTTTCTTT CASSQIGGTEAFF
NA TRBJ2-1 TRBD2 TRBV30 TGTGCCTGGAGTGTGGGAGCGGGGCAATACAATGAGCAGTTCTTC CAWSVGAGQYNEQFF
once TRBJ1-5 NA TRBV4-2 TGTGCCAGCAGCCAAGCGTACAAAGCCAGGTCAACCAATCAGCCCCAGCATTTT CASSQAYKARSTNQPQHF
NA TRBJ2-5 NA TRBV18 TGTGCCAGCTCACCGTTAAGAGGGCAAGAGACCCAGTACTTC CASSPLRGQETQYF
few TRBJ1-4 NA TRBV29-1 TGCAGCGTCCGCACAGCTAATGAAAAACTGTTTTTT CSVRTANEKLFF
NA TRBJ2-7 NA TRBV19 TGTGCCAGTAGTAGGTACGGGACCTACGAGCAGTACTTC CASSRYGTYEQYF
NA TRBJ1-1 NA TRBV30 TGTGCCTGGAGTCTAAAGCGACCCATGAACACTGAAGCTTTCTTT CAWSLKRPMNTEAFF
NA TRBJ1-6 NA TRBV30 TGTGCCTGGAGTAGGAGCAGCGTTAATTCACCCCTCCACTTT CAWSRSSVNSPLHF
NA TRBJ1-1 NA TRBV2 TGTGCCAGCAATCGGCACAGGGATGAAGCTTTCTTT CASNRHRDEAFF
NA TRBJ2-5 NA TRBV6-5 TGTGCCAGCAGTTACAGCAGGGCCCCGGAGACCCAGTACTTC CASSYSRAPETQYF
NA TRBJ1-4 NA TRBV9 TGTGCCAGCAGCGTAGAGGGGATTAATGAAAAACTGTTTTTT CASSVEGINEKLFF
few TRBJ1-1 NA TRBV19 TGTGCCAGTATTCCTGAAGCTTTCTTT CASIPEAFF
NA TRBJ2-2 NA TRBV11-2 TGTGCCAGCAGCTGGCAGGGAGCCGGGGAGCTGTTTTTT CASSWQGAGELFF
once TRBJ2-2 TRBD2 TRBV25-1 TGTGCCAGCAGGGCAGGGAGGGGCACCGGGGAGCTGTTTTTT CASRAGRGTGELFF
NA TRBJ2-7 NA TRBV7-8 TGTGCCAGCAGCTACAAGGAGGGCGAGCAGTACTTC CASSYKEGEQYF
few TRBJ2-1 NA TRBV7-8 TGTGCCAGCAGCCCTCGCAAGGGTAGCTACAATGAGCAGTTCTTC CASSPRKGSYNEQFF
NA TRBJ2-3 NA TRBV29-1 TGCAGCGTTGACCAAGGAGATACGCAGTATTTT CSVDQGDTQYF
NA TRBJ2-3 NA TRBV2 TGTGCCAGCAAGGGGATGTGGGATACGCAGTATTTT CASKGMWDTQYF
NA TRBJ1-2 NA TRBV15 TGTGCCACCAGCAGAGTAGGGGTTGGCTACACCTTC CATSRVGVGYTF